This TCR beta chain was captured in a study of cytomegalovirus exposure and HLA in healthy donors. Germline V lookup: CDR1 SGHTA, CDR2 FQGTGA. Trimming took off 5 bases at V and 4 bases at J, with 11 bases between the two ends. The CDR3 spans 13 residues. As regards this clone: Its antigen is as yet unknown.

The PCR contained 60 Vbeta and 13 Jbeta primers. Generated by immunoSEQ multiplex PCR, the TCRdb table keeps only in-frame clones and is missing some. The sample lists about 64,000 clones, less than 80% seen once, with about 2.9% in the top ten. Findings and caveats of the study: Altogether, 160 or so TCR beta chains were recorded as cytomegalovirus-associated. Information on immune exposure was restricted to one variable (CMV serostatus).

The chain carries TRBV7-3 and TRBJ1-2; no clear D. The TCR sequence derives from a woman between 45 and 60 years old in good health and CMV-seronegative. Input material: PBMCs. In nucleotides, the CDR3 is TGTGCCAGCAGCCCTGGCTCGGGCTATGGCTACACCTTC. This translates into CASSPGSGYGYTF.